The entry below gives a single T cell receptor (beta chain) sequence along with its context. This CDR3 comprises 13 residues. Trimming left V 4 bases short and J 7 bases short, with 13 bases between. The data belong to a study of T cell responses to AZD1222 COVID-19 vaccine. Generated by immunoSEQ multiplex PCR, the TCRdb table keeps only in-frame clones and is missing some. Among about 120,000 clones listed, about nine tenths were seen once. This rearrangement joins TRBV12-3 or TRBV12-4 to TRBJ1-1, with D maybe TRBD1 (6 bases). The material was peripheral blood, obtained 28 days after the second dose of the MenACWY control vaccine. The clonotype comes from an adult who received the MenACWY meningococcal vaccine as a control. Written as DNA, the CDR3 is TGTGCCAGCAGTTCCTGGGACAACGATGAAGCTTTCTTT. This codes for CASSSWDNDEAFF.